Detailed here is one TCR beta chain. The time point was: pre-treatment sample, taken before nivolumab and TIL therapy. This specimen belongs to a study of TIL therapy for anti-PD-1-resistant metastatic lung cancer. This was the immunoSEQ v3 assay. The repertoire was sequenced with immunoSEQ multiplex PCR; TCRdb's copy has only in-frame clones and lacks some. This sample yields under 65,000 clones, of which approximately 80% are seen a single time; under 3% belongs to the top ten. The TCR originated in a person between 30 and 80 years old with non-small cell lung cancer. The material was blood, obtained at baseline.

CDR3 amino acids: CASSLQGSGLSVAFF. In DNA, the CDR3 is TGTGCCAGCAGCCTACAGGGGTCGGGTTTATCGGTAGCTTTCTTT. This chain joins TRBV28 and TRBJ1-1; 7 nucleotides line up with TRBD1. The germline V gene has CDR1 MDHEN and CDR2 SYDVKM. The CDR3 has 15 amino acids. After removal of 6 bases from V and 10 bases from J, the junction contained 17 bases not matched to a gene.